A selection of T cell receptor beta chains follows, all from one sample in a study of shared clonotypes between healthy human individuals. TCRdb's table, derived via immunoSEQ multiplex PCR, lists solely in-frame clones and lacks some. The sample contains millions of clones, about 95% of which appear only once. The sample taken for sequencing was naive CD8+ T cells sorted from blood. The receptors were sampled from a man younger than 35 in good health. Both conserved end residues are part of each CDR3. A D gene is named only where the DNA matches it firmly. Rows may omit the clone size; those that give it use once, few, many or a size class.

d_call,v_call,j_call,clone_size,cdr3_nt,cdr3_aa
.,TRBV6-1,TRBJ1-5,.,TGTGCCAGCACGGGGTACAGCAATCAGCCCCAGCATTTT,CASTGYSNQPQHF
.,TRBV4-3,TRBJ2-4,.,TGCGCCAGCAGCCAAGAAGGGGCCAAAAACATTCAGTACTTC,CASSQEGAKNIQYF
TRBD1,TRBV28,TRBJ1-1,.,TGTGCCAGCAGTTCCGGGACAGATGAAGCTTTCTTT,CASSSGTDEAFF
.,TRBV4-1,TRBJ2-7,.,TGCGCCAGCAGCCAAGTTACAGGGTCGGCGGTCGAGCAGTACTTC,CASSQVTGSAVEQYF
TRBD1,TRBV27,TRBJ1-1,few,TGTGCCAGCAGTTTATCAGGGGGCCACACTGAAGCTTTCTTT,CASSLSGGHTEAFF
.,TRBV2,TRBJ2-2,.,TGTGCCAGCAGTGATGATGGGGTCGGGCACACCGGGGAGCTGTTTTTT,CASSDDGVGHTGELFF
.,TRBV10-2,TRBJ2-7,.,TGCGCCAGCAGTGTTTCAGGGTATCACGAGCAGTACTTC,CASSVSGYHEQYF
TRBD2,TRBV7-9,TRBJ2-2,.,TGTGCCAGCAGCCTTAGCGGGGGGAACACCGGGGAGCTGTTTTTT,CASSLSGGNTGELFF
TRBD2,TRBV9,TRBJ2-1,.,TGTGCCAGCAGCGCCTCCGGGAGGGTGCATGAGCAGTTCTTC,CASSASGRVHEQFF
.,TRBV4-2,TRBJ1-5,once,TGTGCCAGCAGCCACGAACAGAGTAATCAGCCCCAGCATTTT,CASSHEQSNQPQHF
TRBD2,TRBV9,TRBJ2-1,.,TGTGCCAGCAGCGTGGAGGGACTAGCGGTGAATGAGCAGTTCTTC,CASSVEGLAVNEQFF
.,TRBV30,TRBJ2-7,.,TGTGCCTGGAGTTTGGAAGCTAGGGGTTCCTACGAGCAGTACTTC,CAWSLEARGSYEQYF
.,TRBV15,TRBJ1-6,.,TGTGCCACCAGCAACCCCGGGACTTTTAACACCCTCCACTTT,CATSNPGTFNTLHF
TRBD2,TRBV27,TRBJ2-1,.,TGTGCCAGCAGTCCTCTTCCGGGACTAGCGGAGGTGCACTCCTACAATGAGCAGTTCTTC,CASSPLPGLAEVHSYNEQFF
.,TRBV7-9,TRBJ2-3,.,TGTGCCAGCAGCTTAAAGGGCACAGATACGCAGTATTTT,CASSLKGTDTQYF
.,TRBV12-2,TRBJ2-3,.,TGTGCAAGTCGCTTAGCGCAAACTAGCGGGGGGTCCCTAACAGACTCAGATACGCAGTATTTT,CASRLAQTSGGSLTDSDTQYF
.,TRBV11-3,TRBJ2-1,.,TGTGCCAGCAGCTTAGGGTACGGCGGTCACAATGAGCAGTTCTTC,CASSLGYGGHNEQFF
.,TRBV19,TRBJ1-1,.,TGTGCCAGTAGCTTGACGGACTCGATGAACACTGAAGCTTTCTTT,CASSLTDSMNTEAFF
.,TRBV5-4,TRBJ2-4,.,TGTGCCAGCAGCTACGGGGGGCTAGAAAACATTCAGTACTTC,CASSYGGLENIQYF
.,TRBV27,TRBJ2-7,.,TGTGCCAGCAGTTTACGGGGGCCGGACTACGAGCAGTACTTC,CASSLRGPDYEQYF
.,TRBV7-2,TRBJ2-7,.,TGTGCCAGCACCTTAGGACCCTACGAGCAGTACTTC,CASTLGPYEQYF
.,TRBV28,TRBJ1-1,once,TGTGCCAGCAGTGAACCCCCAGGGCTTAACACTGAAGCTTTCTTT,CASSEPPGLNTEAFF
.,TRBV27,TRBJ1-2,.,TGTGCCAGCAGTATGAATAAAACCCCCTATGGCTACACCTTC,CASSMNKTPYGYTF
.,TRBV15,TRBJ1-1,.,TGTGCCACCAGCACCAACGTCGACGCTGAAGCTTTCTTT,CATSTNVDAEAFF